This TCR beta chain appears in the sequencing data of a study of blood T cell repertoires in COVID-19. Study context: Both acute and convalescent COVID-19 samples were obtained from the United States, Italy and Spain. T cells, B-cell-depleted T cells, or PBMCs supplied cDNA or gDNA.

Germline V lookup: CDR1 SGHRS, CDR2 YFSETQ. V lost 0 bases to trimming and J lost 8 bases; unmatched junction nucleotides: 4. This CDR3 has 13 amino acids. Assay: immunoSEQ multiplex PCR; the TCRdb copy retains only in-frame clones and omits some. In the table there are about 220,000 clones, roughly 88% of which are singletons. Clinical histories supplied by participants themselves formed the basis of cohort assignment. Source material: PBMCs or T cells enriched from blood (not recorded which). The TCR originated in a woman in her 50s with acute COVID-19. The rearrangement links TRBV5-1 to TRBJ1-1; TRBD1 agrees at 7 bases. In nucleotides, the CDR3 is TGCGCCAGCAGCTTGGGGCAGGACAGGGAAGCTTTCTTT. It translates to CASSLGQDREAFF.